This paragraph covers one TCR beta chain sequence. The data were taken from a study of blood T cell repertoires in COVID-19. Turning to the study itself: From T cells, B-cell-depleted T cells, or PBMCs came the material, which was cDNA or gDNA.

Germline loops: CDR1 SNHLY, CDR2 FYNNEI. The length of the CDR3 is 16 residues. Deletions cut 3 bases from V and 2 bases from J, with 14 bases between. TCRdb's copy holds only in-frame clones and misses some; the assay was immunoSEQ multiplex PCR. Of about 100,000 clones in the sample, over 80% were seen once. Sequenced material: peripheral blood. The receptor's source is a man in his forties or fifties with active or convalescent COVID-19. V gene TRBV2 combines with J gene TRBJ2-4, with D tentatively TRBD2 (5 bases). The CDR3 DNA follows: TGTGCCAGCAGTGACTTCGGGGTAAAATCCAAAAACATTCAGTACTTC. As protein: CASSDFGVKSKNIQYF.